This TCR beta chain was identified during a study of beta chain features in type 1 diabetes. Study observations and caveats: Shorter TCRB CDR3s, moderately but significantly so, marked every one of the four CD4+ subsets in Type 1 diabetes patients.

The germline V gene has CDR1 ENHRY and CDR2 SYGVKD. The CDR3 has 17 amino acids. The ends lost 2 bases at V and 3 bases at J; junction bases unmatched: 11. Sequenced material consisted of expressed TCRB transcripts (all of the isolated RNA was reverse transcribed). Produced via immunoSEQ multiplex PCR; TCRdb's table is partial and in-frame only. The sample gives hundreds of thousands of clones, about an eighth of which show up once; approximately 0.021% is in the top ten. On this clone: Antigen unknown.

The receptor was derived from a man younger than 35 with type 1 diabetes. The chain combines TRBV10-3 with TRBJ2-3, with TRBD2 matching over 7 bases. The sequencing sample was made of naive CD4+ T cells from blood. CDR3 sequence: CAISELGPLAATDTQYF. CDR3 nucleotides: TGTGCCATCAGTGAGCTGGGGCCCCTAGCGGCGACAGATACGCAGTATTTT.